These 19 T cell receptor beta chains were all obtained from the same sample, sequenced in a study of cytomegalovirus exposure and HLA in healthy donors (dated by TCRdb to the late 2010s). The method behind the library was the immunoSEQ multiplex PCR assay. For the multiplex PCR, a mixture combining 60 forward primers for TCR Vbeta segments and 13 reverse primers for TCR Jbeta segments was used. In its TCRdb copy, this immuneACCESS table keeps in-frame sequences only and misses some clones. Where compared with another copy, unresolved V genes explain less than half of these, and the others have no known cause. The sample table contains 130,000 to 150,000 clones; only one count was recorded for over 60% of them. Under 0.8% of the sample goes to the ten largest clones. What was sequenced was PBMCs. The receptors derive from a male donor in good health and CMV-seronegative.

This clone was detected only a few times. The chain couples TRBV27 to TRBJ2-1, with 13 bases lining up with TRBD2. Unmatched junction bases numbered 2, after V lost 3 bases and J lost 3 bases. The CDR3 totals 16 residues. Germline lookup yields CDR1 MNHEY and CDR2 SMNVEV (reference sequence). Here the CDR3 reads CASSFGTSGNYNEQFF. The CDR3 nucleotides read TGTGCCAGCAGTTTCGGGACTAGCGGGAACTACAATGAGCAGTTCTTC.

The V gene is TRBV10-1, the J gene TRBJ1-5; D not certain. Germline lookup yields CDR1 WNHNN and CDR2 SYGVQD (reference sequence). V lost 4 bases to trimming and J lost 6 bases, with 16 bases between them. The CDR3 runs to 15 residues. This CDR3 reads CASSVEGNFSQPQHF. DNA of the CDR3: TGCGCCAGCAGTGTCGAGGGAAATTTTAGTCAGCCCCAGCATTTT.

The J gene is TRBJ1-2, the V gene TRBV11-3; possible D gene TRBD1, 5 bases. This CDR3 has 13 amino acids. Germline CDR1 reads SGHNT; CDR2 reads YENEEA. The ends were cut back, 1 base at V and 7 bases at J, with 10 bases in the middle. DNA for the CDR3: TGTGCCAGCAGCTTAGGGGGCGGTCGTGGCTACACCTTC. The encoded protein is CASSLGGGRGYTF.

This rearrangement joins TRBV6-6 to TRBJ2-1; weak D call: TRBD2 (5 bases). The V gene lost 7 bases and the J gene lost 1 base, with 14 bases spanning the gap. CDR1 and CDR2 from the germline V gene are MNHNY and SVGAGI (reference sequence). This CDR3 spans 15 amino acids. CDR3 DNA sequence: TGTGCCAGCACTCCGAGCGGAATTTCCTACAATGAGCAGTTCTTC. Residues: CASTPSGISYNEQFF.

This chain links TRBV5-6 with TRBJ2-2, with D maybe TRBD1 (5 bases). CDR1 and CDR2 from the germline V gene are SGHDT and YYEEEE. V dropped 0 bases and J dropped 2 bases, with 8 bases sitting between them. The CDR3 extends over 15 amino acids. CDR3 region: CASSLGQRNTGELFF. CDR3 nucleotides: TGTGCCAGCAGCTTGGGACAGCGCAACACCGGGGAGCTGTTTTTT.

This clone was counted only a few times. This sequence joins TRBV5-4 and TRBJ2-3, with 7 bases fitting TRBD1. In germline, CDR1 is SGHNT, CDR2 YYREEE (reference sequence). V lost 3 bases and J lost 0; bases outside the gene matches: 4. The length of the CDR3 is 15 residues. As DNA, the CDR3 is TGTGCCAGCAGCTACGGACAGGCTAGCACAGATACGCAGTATTTT. Protein product: CASSYGQASTDTQYF.

In regard to this clone: An end of the junction does not agree with germline; a read error may underlie this. The chain uses TRBV7-7 and TRBJ2-2; 7 nucleotides agree with TRBD2. Germline lookup yields CDR1 SSHAT and CDR2 FNYEAQ (reference sequence). The CDR3 sequence is 14 residues long. The DNA for the CDR3 is TGTGCCAGCAGCCTAGCGGAGACCACCGGGGAGCTGTTTTTT. Translating gives CASSLAETTGELFF. Looking up the rest from reference TRBV7-7 and TRBJ2-2 gives the full variable domain: GAGVSQSPRYKVTKRGQDVTLRCDPISSHATLYWYQQALGQGPEFLTYFNYEAQPDKSGLPSDRFSAERPEGSISTLTIQRTEQRDSAMYRCASSLAETTGELFFGEGSRLTVL.

CDR3 protein: CASSLGPGTGSYEQYF. CDR3 nucleotide sequence: TGTGCCAGCAGCTTGGGTCCCGGGACAGGGTCCTACGAGCAGTACTTC. The V call is TRBV5-4, the J call TRBJ2-7; 9 bases match TRBD1. The V gene's germline CDR1 is SGHNT and CDR2 YYREEE (reference sequence). Germline trimming cut 0 bases from V and 1 base from J; bases unmatched to any gene: 5. The CDR3 sequence is 16 residues long.

The chain carries TRBV30 and TRBJ2-7; a weak D match, TRBD2 (5 bases). The germline V and J ends were trimmed by 0 bases and 6 bases, with 9 bases remaining between them. CDR1 and CDR2 from the germline V gene are GTSNPN and SVGIG (reference sequence). This CDR3 has 12 amino acids. CDR3 loop: CAWSVSGVEQYF. In DNA, the CDR3 is TGTGCCTGGAGTGTATCCGGGGTCGAGCAGTACTTC.

The sample holds one count of this clone. The chain carries TRBV4-3 and TRBJ1-1, with D perhaps matching TRBD1 (5 bases). Germline V gene sequence: CDR1 LGHNA, CDR2 YSLEER. This CDR3 spans 16 amino acids. The germline V and J ends were trimmed by 4 bases and 0 bases, with 15 bases remaining between them. The CDR3 nucleotides are TGCGCCAGCAGCCCTCAAACGACAGTCCTGAACACTGAAGCTTTCTTT. Its translation is CASSPQTTVLNTEAFF.

The chain uses TRBV7-9 and TRBJ2-5; D unresolved. Trimming removed 6 bases from V and 1 base from J, with 12 bases in between. The CDR3 sequence is 14 residues long. Germline-derived CDR1 and CDR2 are SEHNR and FQNEAQ (reference sequence). DNA for the CDR3: TGTGCCAGCAGTGGTACAGTGATCCAAGAGACCCAGTACTTC. This gives the protein CASSGTVIQETQYF.

This clone was counted a single time. J is TRBJ1-4 and V is TRBV29-1; D gene ambiguous. This CDR3 spans 14 amino acids. Between the trimmed V and J ends, which lost 0 bases and 6 bases, there was a span of 11 bases. Germline V CDR1 and CDR2: SQVTM, ANQGSEA. For the CDR3, the DNA is TGCAGCGTTGAAGATCGTCGGGTGGATGAAAAACTGTTTTTT. Translation gives CSVEDRRVDEKLFF.

The genes are TRBV7-3 and TRBJ2-3, with 9 nucleotides matching TRBD2. The CDR3 runs 15 residues. Germline V gene lookup returns CDR1 SGHTA and CDR2 FQGTGA. The V and J ends lost 2 bases and 4 bases, in that order; junction bases with no gene match: 4. DNA for the CDR3: TGTGCCAGCAGCTTAGCGGGAGGGGTATCAGATACGCAGTATTTT. Its translation: CASSLAGGVSDTQYF.

The rearrangement links TRBV7-2 to TRBJ2-7; D is possibly TRBD2 (6 bases). The CDR3 runs to 12 residues. CDR1 and CDR2 from the germline V gene are SGHTA and FQGNSA. V was pared by 3 bases and J by 7 bases, with 10 bases between. The CDR3 region is CASSLGLLEQYF. In DNA, the CDR3 is TGTGCCAGCAGCTTGGGACTTTTAGAGCAGTACTTC.

The chain has TRBV9 and TRBJ2-1; TRBD2 aligns across 10 bases. J gave up 4 bases and V 3 bases, and 10 bases lay outside the gene matches. CDR1 is SGDLS, CDR2 YYNGEE, per germline. This CDR3 spans 17 amino acids. The DNA of the CDR3 is TGTGCCAGCAGCGAGCCCCGAACTAGCGGGGTTTACAATGAGCAGTTCTTC. Translation gives CASSEPRTSGVYNEQFF.

The chain joins TRBV1 to TRBJ2-5; TRBD2, as called in the table, went unchecked against the DNA. TRBV1 is a pseudogene segment. The CDR3 spans 12 residues. For the CDR3, the DNA is TGCACCAGCATGCTGGGGGGGAAGACCCAGTACTTC. The encoded protein is CTSMLGGKTQYF.

The rearrangement uses TRBV19 and TRBJ2-7; 8 bases agree with TRBD1. The ends lost 1 base at V and 2 bases at J; junction bases unmatched: 7. Germline lookup yields CDR1 LNHDA and CDR2 SQIVND (reference sequence). The CDR3 runs to 16 residues. Written as DNA, the CDR3 is TGTGCCAGTAGTATAGTACTCGGGACAGGAGCCTACGAGCAGTACTTC. Translation gives CASSIVLGTGAYEQYF.

This clone showed up just a few times. The chain has TRBV6-5 and TRBJ2-1, with TRBD1 matching 12 bases. V shed 6 bases, J shed 6 bases, and the junction held 6 bases outside the gene matches. Germline assignment: CDR1 MNHEY and CDR2 SVGAGI. The CDR3 extends over 15 amino acids. For the CDR3, the DNA is TGTGCCAGCAGGAGTGGGACAGGGGGCCCCAATGAGCAGTTCTTC. Translation: CASRSGTGGPNEQFF.

V usage is TRBV2 and J usage is TRBJ1-1; the match to TRBD1 covers 11 bases. From germline, CDR1 is SNHLY and CDR2 FYNNEI. The CDR3 is 15 residues long. V lost 8 bases and J lost 4; bases outside the gene matches: 9. The CDR3 loop reads CASRSTGTGGTEAFF. The CDR3 DNA reads TGTGCCAGCCGATCTACCGGGACAGGGGGCACTGAAGCTTTCTTT.